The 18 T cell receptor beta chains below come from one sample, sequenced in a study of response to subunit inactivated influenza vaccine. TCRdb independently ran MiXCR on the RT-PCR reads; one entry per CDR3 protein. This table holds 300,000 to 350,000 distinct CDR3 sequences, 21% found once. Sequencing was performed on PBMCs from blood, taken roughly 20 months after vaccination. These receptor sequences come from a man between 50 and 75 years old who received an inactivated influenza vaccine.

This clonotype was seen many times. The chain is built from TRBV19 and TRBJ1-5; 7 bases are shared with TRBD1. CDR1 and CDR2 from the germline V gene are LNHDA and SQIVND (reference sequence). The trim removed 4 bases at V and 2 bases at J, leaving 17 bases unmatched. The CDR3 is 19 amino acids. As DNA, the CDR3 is TGTGCCAGTAGTACCCGCGGGACAGCGGGGAACCGGGGCAATCAGCCCCAGCATTTT. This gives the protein CASSTRGTAGNRGNQPQHF.

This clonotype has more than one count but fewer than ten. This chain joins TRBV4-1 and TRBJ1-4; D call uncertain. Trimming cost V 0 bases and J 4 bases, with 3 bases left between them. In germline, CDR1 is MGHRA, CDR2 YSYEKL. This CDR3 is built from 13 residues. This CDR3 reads CASSQEINEKLFF. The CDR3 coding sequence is TGCGCCAGCAGCCAAGAAATTAATGAAAAACTGTTTTTT.

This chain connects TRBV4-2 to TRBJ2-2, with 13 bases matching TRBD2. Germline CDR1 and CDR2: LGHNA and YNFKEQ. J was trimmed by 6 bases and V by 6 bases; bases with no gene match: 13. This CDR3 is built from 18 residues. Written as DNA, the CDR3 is TGTGCCAGCAGTAACGAGTTACTAGCGGGGGGGCCCCCCGGGGAGCTGTTTTTT. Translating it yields CASSNELLAGGPPGELFF.

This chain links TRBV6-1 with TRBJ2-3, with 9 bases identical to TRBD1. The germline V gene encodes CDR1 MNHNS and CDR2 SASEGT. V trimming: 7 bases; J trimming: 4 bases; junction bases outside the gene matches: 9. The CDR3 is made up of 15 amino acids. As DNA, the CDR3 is TGTGCCAGCAACTACGGGGGACAGGGCTCAGATACGCAGTATTTT. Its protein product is CASNYGGQGSDTQYF.

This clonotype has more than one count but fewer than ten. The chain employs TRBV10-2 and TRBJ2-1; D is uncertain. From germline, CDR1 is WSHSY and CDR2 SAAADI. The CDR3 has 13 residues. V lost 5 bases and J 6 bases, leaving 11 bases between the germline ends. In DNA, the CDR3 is TGCGCCAGCAGTAAGCCATCGGGCAATGAGCAGTTCTTC. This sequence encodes CASSKPSGNEQFF.

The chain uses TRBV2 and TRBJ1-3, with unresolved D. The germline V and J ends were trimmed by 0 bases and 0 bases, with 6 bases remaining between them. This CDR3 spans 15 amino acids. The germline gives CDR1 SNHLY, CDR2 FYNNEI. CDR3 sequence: CASSEARISGNTIYF. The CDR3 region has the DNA TGTGCCAGCAGTGAAGCTCGCATCTCTGGAAACACCATATATTTT.

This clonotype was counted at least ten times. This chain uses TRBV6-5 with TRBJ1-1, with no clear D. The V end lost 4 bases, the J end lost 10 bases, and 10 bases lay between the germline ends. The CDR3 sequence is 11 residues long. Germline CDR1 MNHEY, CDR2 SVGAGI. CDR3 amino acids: CASSSQMGAFF. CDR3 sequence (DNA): TGTGCCAGCAGTTCCCAAATGGGAGCTTTCTTT.

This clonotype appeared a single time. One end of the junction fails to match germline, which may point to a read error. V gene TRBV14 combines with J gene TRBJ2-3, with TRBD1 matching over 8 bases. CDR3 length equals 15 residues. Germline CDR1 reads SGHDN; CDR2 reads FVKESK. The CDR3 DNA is TGTGCCGGCAGCCCACGGACAGGGACAGCAGATACGCAGTATTTT. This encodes CAGSPRTGTADTQYF. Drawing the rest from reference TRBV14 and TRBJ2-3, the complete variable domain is EAGVTQFPSHSVIEKGQTVTLRCDPISGHDNLYWYRRVMGKEIKFLLHFVKESKQDESGMPNNRFLAERTGGTYSTLKVQPAELEDSGVYFCAGSPRTGTADTQYFGPGTRLTVL.

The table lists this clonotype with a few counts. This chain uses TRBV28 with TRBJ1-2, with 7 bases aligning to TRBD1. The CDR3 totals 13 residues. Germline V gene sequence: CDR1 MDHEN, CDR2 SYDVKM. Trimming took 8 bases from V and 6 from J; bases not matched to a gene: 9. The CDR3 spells CASWDRGVDGYTF. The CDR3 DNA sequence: TGTGCCAGCTGGGACAGAGGAGTGGATGGCTACACCTTC.

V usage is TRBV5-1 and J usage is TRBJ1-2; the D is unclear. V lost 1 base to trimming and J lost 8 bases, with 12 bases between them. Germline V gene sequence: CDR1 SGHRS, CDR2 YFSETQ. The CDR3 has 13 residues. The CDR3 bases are TGCGCCAGCAGCTTGAGCGGGGTGCGAGGCTACACCTTC. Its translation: CASSLSGVRGYTF.

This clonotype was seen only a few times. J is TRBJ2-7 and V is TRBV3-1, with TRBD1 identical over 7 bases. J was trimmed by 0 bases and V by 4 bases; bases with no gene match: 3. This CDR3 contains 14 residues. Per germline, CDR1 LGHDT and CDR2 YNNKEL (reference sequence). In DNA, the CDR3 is TGTGCCAGCAGCCGGGACAGCAGCTCCTACGAGCAGTACTTC. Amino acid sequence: CASSRDSSSYEQYF.

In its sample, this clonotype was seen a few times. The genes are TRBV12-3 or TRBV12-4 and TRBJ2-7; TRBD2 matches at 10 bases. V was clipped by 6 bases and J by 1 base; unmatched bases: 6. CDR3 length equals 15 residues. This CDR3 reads CASRPSGGPSYEQYF. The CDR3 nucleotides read TGTGCCAGCAGACCTAGCGGGGGCCCTTCCTACGAGCAGTACTTC.

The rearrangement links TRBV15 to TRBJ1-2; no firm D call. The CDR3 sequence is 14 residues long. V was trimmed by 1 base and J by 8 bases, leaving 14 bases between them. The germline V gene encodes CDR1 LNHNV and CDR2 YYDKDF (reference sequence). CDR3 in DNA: TGTGCCACCAGCAGAGTATCCAGGCGAGAGGGCTACACCTTC. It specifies CATSRVSRREGYTF.

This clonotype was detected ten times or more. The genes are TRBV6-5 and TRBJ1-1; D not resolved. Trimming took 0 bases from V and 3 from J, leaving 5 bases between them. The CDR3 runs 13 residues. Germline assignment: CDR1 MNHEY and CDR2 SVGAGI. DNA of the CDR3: TGTGCCAGCAGTTACTCGACATACACTGAAGCTTTCTTT. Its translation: CASSYSTYTEAFF.

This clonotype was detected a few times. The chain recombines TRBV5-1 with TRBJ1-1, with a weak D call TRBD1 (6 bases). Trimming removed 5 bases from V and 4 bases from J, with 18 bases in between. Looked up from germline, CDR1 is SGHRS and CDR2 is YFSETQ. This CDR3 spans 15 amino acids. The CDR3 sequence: CASRVDSAVGTEAFF. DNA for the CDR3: TGCGCCAGCAGGGTGGACAGCGCGGTAGGCACTGAAGCTTTCTTT.

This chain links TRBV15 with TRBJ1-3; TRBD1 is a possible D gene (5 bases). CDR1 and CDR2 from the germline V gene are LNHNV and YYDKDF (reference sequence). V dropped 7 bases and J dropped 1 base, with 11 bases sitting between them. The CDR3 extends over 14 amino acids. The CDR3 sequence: CATTQGPSGNTIYF. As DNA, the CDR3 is TGTGCCACCACCCAGGGACCTTCTGGAAACACCATATATTTT.

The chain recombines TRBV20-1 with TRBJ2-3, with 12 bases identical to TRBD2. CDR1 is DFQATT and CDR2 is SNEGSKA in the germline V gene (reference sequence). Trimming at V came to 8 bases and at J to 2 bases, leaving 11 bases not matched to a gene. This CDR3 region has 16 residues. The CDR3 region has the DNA TGCAGTCAACTAGCGGGGGGAGAAAGCATCACAGATACGCAGTATTTT. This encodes CSQLAGGESITDTQYF.

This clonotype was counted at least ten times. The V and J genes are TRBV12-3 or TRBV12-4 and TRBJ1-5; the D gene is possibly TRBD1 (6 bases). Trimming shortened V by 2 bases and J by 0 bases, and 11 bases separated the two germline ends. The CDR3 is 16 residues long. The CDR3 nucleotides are TGTGCCAGCAGTTTATCGGGGGGCTATAGCAATCAGCCCCAGCATTTT. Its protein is CASSLSGGYSNQPQHF.